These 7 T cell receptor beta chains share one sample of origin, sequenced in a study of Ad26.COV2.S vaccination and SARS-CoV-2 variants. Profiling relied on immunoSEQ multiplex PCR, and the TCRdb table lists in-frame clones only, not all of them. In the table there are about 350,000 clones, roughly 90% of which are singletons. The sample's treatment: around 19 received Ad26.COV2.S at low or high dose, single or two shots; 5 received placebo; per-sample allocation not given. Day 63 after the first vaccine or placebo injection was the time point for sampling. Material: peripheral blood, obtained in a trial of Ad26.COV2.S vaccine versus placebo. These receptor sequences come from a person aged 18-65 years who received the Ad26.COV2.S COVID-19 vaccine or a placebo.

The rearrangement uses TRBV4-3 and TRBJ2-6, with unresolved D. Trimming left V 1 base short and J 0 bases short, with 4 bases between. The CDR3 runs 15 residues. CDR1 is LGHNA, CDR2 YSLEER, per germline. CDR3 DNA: TGCGCCAGCAGCCAAGGGGGCTCTGGGGCCAACGTCCTGACTTTC. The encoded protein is CASSQGGSGANVLTF.

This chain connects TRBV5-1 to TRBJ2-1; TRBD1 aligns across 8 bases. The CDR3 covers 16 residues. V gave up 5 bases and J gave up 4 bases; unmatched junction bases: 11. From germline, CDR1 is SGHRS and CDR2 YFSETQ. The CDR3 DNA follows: TGCGCCAGCAGAGACTTGGGACAGGCAGCTTACAATGAGCAGTTCTTC. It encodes CASRDLGQAAYNEQFF.

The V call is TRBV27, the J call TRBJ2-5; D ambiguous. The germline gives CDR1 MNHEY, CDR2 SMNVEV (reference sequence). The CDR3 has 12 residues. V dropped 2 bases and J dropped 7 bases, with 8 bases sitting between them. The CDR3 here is CASSLIGGTQYF. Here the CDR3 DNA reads TGTGCCAGCAGTTTAATCGGCGGGACCCAGTACTTC.

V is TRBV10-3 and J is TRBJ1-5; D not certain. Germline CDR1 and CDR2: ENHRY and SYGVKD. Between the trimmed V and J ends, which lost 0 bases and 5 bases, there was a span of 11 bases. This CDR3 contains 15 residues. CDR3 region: CAISESIGHDQPQHF. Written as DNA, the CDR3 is TGTGCCATCAGTGAGTCGATAGGGCACGATCAGCCCCAGCATTTT.

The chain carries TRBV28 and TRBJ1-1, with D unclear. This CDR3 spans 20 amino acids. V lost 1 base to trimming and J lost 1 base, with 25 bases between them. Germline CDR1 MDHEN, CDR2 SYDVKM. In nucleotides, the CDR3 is TGTGCCAGCAGTTTATTTATGTGGTCCGGGGTGTCAACGACGAACACTGAAGCTTTCTTT. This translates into CASSLFMWSGVSTTNTEAFF.

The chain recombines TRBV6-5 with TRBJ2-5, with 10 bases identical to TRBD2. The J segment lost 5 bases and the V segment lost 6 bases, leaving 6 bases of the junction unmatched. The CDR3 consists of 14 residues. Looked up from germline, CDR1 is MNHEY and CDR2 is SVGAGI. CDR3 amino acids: CASSQRGGLETQYF. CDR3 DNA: TGTGCCAGCAGCCAGCGGGGGGGCCTGGAGACCCAGTACTTC.

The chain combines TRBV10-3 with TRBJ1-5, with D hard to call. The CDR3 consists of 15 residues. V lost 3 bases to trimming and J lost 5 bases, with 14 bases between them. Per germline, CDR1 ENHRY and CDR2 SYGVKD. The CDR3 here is CAISERPATDQPQHF. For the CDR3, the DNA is TGTGCCATCAGTGAACGGCCTGCAACTGATCAGCCCCAGCATTTT.